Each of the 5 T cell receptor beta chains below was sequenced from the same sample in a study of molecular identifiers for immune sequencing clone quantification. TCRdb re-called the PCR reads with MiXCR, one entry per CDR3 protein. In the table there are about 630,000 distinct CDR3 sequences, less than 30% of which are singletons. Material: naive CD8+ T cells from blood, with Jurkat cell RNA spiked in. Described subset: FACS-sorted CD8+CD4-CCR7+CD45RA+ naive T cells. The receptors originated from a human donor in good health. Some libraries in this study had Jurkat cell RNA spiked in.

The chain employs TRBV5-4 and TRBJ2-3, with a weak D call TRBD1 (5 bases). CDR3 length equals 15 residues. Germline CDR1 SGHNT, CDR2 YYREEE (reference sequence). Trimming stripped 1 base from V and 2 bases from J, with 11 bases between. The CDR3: CASSLFQGLTDTQYF. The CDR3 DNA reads TGTGCCAGCAGCTTGTTCCAGGGTCTCACAGATACGCAGTATTTT.

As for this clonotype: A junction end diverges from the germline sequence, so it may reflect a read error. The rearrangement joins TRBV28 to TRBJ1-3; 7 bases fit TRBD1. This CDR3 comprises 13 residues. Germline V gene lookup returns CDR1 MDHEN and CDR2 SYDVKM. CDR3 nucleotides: TGTGCCAGCAGGGGGGACAGCTCGCCCACCCTATATTTT. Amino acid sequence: CASRGDSSPTLYF.

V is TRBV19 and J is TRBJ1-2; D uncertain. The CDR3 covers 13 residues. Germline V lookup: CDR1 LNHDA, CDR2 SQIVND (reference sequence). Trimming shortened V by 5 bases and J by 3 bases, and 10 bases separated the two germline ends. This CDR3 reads CASSPNLYYGYTF. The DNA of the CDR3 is TGTGCCAGTAGTCCAAATTTATACTATGGCTACACCTTC.

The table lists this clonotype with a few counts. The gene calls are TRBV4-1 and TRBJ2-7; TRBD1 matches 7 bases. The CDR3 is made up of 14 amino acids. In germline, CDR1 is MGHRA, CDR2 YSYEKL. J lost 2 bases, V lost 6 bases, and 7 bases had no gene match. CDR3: CASRPRTGAYEQYF. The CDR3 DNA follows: TGCGCCAGCAGACCTCGGACAGGAGCCTACGAGCAGTACTTC.

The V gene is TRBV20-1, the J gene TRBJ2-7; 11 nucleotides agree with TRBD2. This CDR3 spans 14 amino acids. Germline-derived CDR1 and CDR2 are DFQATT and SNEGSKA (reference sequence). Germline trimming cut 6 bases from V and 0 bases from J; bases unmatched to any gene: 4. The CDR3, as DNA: TGCAGTGCCAAACTAGCGGGGGTCTCCTACGAGCAGTACTTC. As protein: CSAKLAGVSYEQYF.